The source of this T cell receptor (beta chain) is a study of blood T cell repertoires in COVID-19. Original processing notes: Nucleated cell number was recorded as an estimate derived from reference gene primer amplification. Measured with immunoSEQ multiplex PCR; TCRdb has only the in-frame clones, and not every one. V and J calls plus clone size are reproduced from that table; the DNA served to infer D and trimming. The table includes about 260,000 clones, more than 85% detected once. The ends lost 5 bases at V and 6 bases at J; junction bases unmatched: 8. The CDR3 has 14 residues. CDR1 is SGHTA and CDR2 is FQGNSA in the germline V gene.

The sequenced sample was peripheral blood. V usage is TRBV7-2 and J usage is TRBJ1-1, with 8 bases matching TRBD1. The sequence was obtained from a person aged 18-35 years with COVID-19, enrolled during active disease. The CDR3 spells CASSPGQGWAEAFF. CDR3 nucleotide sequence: TGTGCCAGCAGCCCCGGACAGGGCTGGGCTGAAGCTTTCTTT.